This T cell receptor (beta chain) was obtained from a study of identical twins. The study's findings and limits: In zero-insertion analyses, partial confounding could arise from invariant MAIT and iNKT cells.

In the case of this clonotype: Its antigen is not identified.

Unique molecular identifiers were in the cDNA, with template-switch universal primer binding. MiXCR, applied by TCRdb to the 5' RACE reads, yields one record per CDR3 protein. The table lists some 790,000 distinct CDR3 sequences, 18% of them singletons. This CDR3 has 13 residues. The V and J ends lost 5 bases and 0 bases respectively, with 8 bases between them. Germline-derived CDR1 and CDR2 are SEHNR and FQNEAQ (reference sequence). The same data also went into a second study, on T cells expressing NK-cell markers.

The specimen was PBMCs. The receptor was derived from a woman younger than 30 in good health. V is TRBV7-9 and J is TRBJ2-7, with D tentatively TRBD2 (6 bases). CDR3 nucleotide sequence: TGTGCCAGCAGCCACGGGAGCTCCTACGAGCAGTACTTC. As protein: CASSHGSSYEQYF.